Sequencing of this TCR beta chain was carried out in a study of beta chain features in type 1 diabetes. Study-wide results and caveats: Significant though moderate, a shortening of TCRB CDR3s appeared in all four CD4+ subsets of Type 1 diabetes patients. It was possible that PCR favored shorter templates, equally so in patients and controls. Within patients, naive, central memory and Treg TCRB repertoires seemed more similar than within healthy donors.

In its sample, this clone was seen a few times. What it binds is not known. Trimming removed 4 bases at V and 4 bases at J, with 14 bases between. The CDR3 contains 15 residues. CDR1 is SGHRS and CDR2 is YFSETQ in the germline V gene. A sort by CD45RO/CCR7/CD25/CD127/CD95/CD27 yielded CD4+ naive, central memory, regulatory and stem cell-like memory cells. Populations obtained by sorting all exceeded 95% purity. Of the isolated RNA, all was reverse transcribed, and so the sequenced material was expressed TCRB transcripts. The table came from immunoSEQ multiplex PCR; TCRdb's copy has only in-frame clones and leaves some out. Seen here are about 170,000 clones, approximately 7.8% observed once, and the top ten hold roughly 0.97%.

The receptor comes from a woman aged 40-49 years with type 1 diabetes. The V and J genes are TRBV5-1 and TRBJ2-2, with D tentatively TRBD2 (5 bases). The sequenced sample was central memory CD4+ T cells from blood. The CDR3 reads CASSTGIRATGELFF. CDR3 nucleotides: TGCGCCAGCAGCACCGGGATACGGGCCACCGGGGAGCTGTTTTTT.